This T cell receptor beta chain was obtained from a study of response to subunit inactivated influenza vaccine. Study-wide results and limits: Authors suggested each seasonal flu vaccination may recruit only limited numbers of new T cells.

The CDR3 has 14 residues. Germline V gene sequence: CDR1 KGHDR, CDR2 SFDVKD. Trimming removed 9 bases at V and 4 bases at J, with 15 bases between. This clonotype has ten or more counts. Its antigen remains unidentified. MiXCR was run by TCRdb on the RT-PCR reads, yielding one entry per CDR3 protein. The sample records 500,000 to 600,000 distinct CDR3 sequences, about 15% being singletons. Sequencing used CD4+ T cells sorted from PBMCs, obtained less than 25 months after vaccination. This TCR came from a man aged 50 to 69 who received an inactivated influenza vaccine. The chain recombines TRBV24-1 with TRBJ1-5; tentative D call: TRBD1 (5 bases). CDR3 nucleotides: TGTGCCACCCAACGGGACGGCAGTAATCAGCCCCAGCATTTT. Amino acids: CATQRDGSNQPQHF.